This is a list of T cell receptor beta chains from one sample in a study of cytomegalovirus exposure and HLA in healthy donors. Sequencing was performed with immunoSEQ multiplex PCR; in TCRdb, only in-frame clones are kept and a portion is missing. The sample carries 140,000 to 150,000 clones, roughly a tenth recorded once. The sequenced sample was PBMCs. The receptors were gathered from a male donor in good health and CMV-seronegative. The CDR3 runs from the conserved cysteine through the conserved F or W. The D gene is left open where the match is weak. Part of the rows lack a size; the others show once, few, many or a class for expanded clones.

clone_size d_call j_call v_call cdr3_nt cdr3_aa
NA TRBD1 TRBJ1-1 TRBV5-1 TGCGCCAGTGCTATCGGGACAGGGGGCGTTGGTGATCGGAAAGCTTTCTTT CASAIGTGGVGDRKAFF
few TRBD1 TRBJ1-2 TRBV6-4 TGTGCCAGCAGTGACACGGACAGGGGCGGCTACACCTTC CASSDTDRGGYTF
NA NA TRBJ2-7 TRBV18 TGTGCCAGCTCACCACAACCAGGGGACAAGGCCGAGCAGTACTTC CASSPQPGDKAEQYF
few TRBD1 TRBJ1-2 TRBV6-1 TGTGCCAGCAGTGAGATTTATAGGACAGGGGGAAAAGGGATTGGCTACACCTTC CASSEIYRTGGKGIGYTF
few NA TRBJ2-5 TRBV10-3 TGTGCCATCAGAGCCACTGCCATTGAGACCCAGTACTTC CAIRATAIETQYF
NA TRBD1 TRBJ1-4 TRBV2 TGTGCCAGCAGTTGGGGACAGGGTGTTCCCGGATCCCTTGAAAAACTGTTTTTT CASSWGQGVPGSLEKLFF
NA NA TRBJ1-2 TRBV27 TGTGCCAGCCGTAGAAGGAGGGGCTATGGCTACACCTTC CASRRRRGYGYTF
few TRBD2 TRBJ2-5 TRBV29-1 TGCAGCGTTGTGCGTTTGGGGACTAGCGGGACTGGGTCCCAGTACTTC CSVVRLGTSGTGSQYF
NA NA TRBJ2-2 TRBV18 TGTGCCAGCTCACCACCGGTCGAGCGGGTTACCGGGGAGCTGTTTTTT CASSPPVERVTGELFF
few TRBD1 TRBJ2-5 TRBV28 TGTGCCAGCAGTTCCGGGACAGTGGCCGAGGAGACCCAGTACTTC CASSSGTVAEETQYF
few NA TRBJ2-7 TRBV6-6 TGTGCCAGCAGTTACTCAGGGACTGCGCCCTACGAGCAGTACTTC CASSYSGTAPYEQYF
NA NA TRBJ2-7 TRBV19 TGTGCCAGTAGTATATACGGCGGGACCTACGAGCAGTACTTC CASSIYGGTYEQYF
NA TRBD1 TRBJ2-3 TRBV5-1 TGCGCCAGCAGTATGGGACAGGGGGCAGATACGCAGTATTTT CASSMGQGADTQYF
NA TRBD1 TRBJ2-7 TRBV18 TGTGCCAGCTCACCGAACAGGGGTCTTCCCTACGAGCAGTACTTC CASSPNRGLPYEQYF
few NA TRBJ2-5 TRBV9 TGTGCCAGCAGCGTAGGGGCAGGGCGCGAGACCCAGTACTTC CASSVGAGRETQYF
few NA TRBJ1-1 TRBV7-4 TGTGCCAGCAGCTCCATTAAGGAGCTGAACACTGAAGCTTTCTTT CASSSIKELNTEAFF
few NA TRBJ1-2 TRBV5-8 TGTGCCAGCAGCTTGGCGATGACAGTGATAACTAATGGCTACACCTTC CASSLAMTVITNGYTF
NA TRBD2 TRBJ2-7 TRBV28 TGTGCCAGCACCCCGCTACAGACTAGCGGGCCTAGCTCCTACGAGCAGTACTTC CASTPLQTSGPSSYEQYF
few TRBD1 TRBJ2-4 TRBV5-6 TGTGCCAGCAGCTCTTGGACAGGGGGACGGCTAGCCAAAAACATTCAGTACTTC CASSSWTGGRLAKNIQYF
NA NA TRBJ2-5 TRBV7-9 TGTGCCAGCAGCTTAGGACGGGGCGGGGGCGAGACCCAGTACTTC CASSLGRGGGETQYF
few TRBD1 TRBJ1-1 TRBV9 TGTGCCAGCAGCCTCGGACAGGAGCCCTTGAACACTGAAGCTTTCTTT CASSLGQEPLNTEAFF
few NA TRBJ1-5 TRBV6-1 TGTGCCAGCAGTGAACTGGCGAGCAATCAGGCCCAGCATTTT CASSELASNQAQHF
few TRBD1 TRBJ2-7 TRBV5-1 TGCGCCAGCTCTCAAGACAGGGCGAAGCGCGAGCAGTACTTC CASSQDRAKREQYF
few NA TRBJ1-2 TRBV7-9 TGTGCCAGCAGCTTTGGCGGTGGCTACACCTTC CASSFGGGYTF
NA NA TRBJ1-1 TRBV4-1 TGCGCCGGCAGCCAGGGCTGGAACACTGAAGCTTTCTTT CAGSQGWNTEAFF
NA NA TRBJ1-3 TRBV10-3 TGTGCCACCGCGGGGGGAAAACTAACTGGAAACACCATATATTTT CATAGGKLTGNTIYF
NA NA TRBJ1-2 TRBV19 TGTGCCAGTAGTACCCCGGGGGGGATCCATGGCTACACCTTC CASSTPGGIHGYTF
few NA TRBJ1-6 TRBV21-1 TGTGCCAGCAGCAAAAGCCGAGACAGCAGCTCCTATAATTCACCCCTCCACTTT CASSKSRDSSSYNSPLHF
few TRBD1 TRBJ2-7 TRBV5-6 TGTGCCAGCAGCTTGGTGACAGGGCCCTCCTACGAGCAGTACTTC CASSLVTGPSYEQYF
NA TRBD1 TRBJ1-2 TRBV5-1 TGCGCCAGCAGCCCGCGGACAGGCGGCTATGGCTACACCTTC CASSPRTGGYGYTF
NA TRBD2 TRBJ2-3 TRBV7-9 TGTGCCAGCAGCTTAGGTAGCGGGAGCACAGATACGCAGTATTTT CASSLGSGSTDTQYF
NA TRBD1 TRBJ1-4 TRBV11-2 TGTGCCAGCAGCCCATCATTGGGACAGCGCCCTGAAAAACTGTTTTTT CASSPSLGQRPEKLFF
few TRBD2 TRBJ2-1 TRBV11-2 TGTGCCAGCAGCTTAGGAACTAGCGGGAGGGGGGACAATGAGCAGTTCTTC CASSLGTSGRGDNEQFF
few NA TRBJ2-3 TRBV10-3 TGTGCCATCAGTGAGTCGGGGCCAGATACGCAGTATTTT CAISESGPDTQYF
few NA TRBJ2-7 TRBV27 TGTGCCAGCAATCAACTGGGGGGTACCCTTTACGAGCAGTACTTC CASNQLGGTLYEQYF
few NA TRBJ2-7 TRBV5-1 TGCGCCAGCAGTACTTACCGCGGGTCCTACGAGCAGTACTTC CASSTYRGSYEQYF
NA NA TRBJ1-3 TRBV5-4 TGTGCCAGCAGCTTAGGTCAGGGGTCATCTGGAAACACCATATATTTT CASSLGQGSSGNTIYF
few NA TRBJ1-4 TRBV6-1 TGTGCCAGCCGGCTAATCGGGGAAAAACTGTTTTTT CASRLIGEKLFF
NA NA TRBJ2-3 TRBV6-5 TGTGCCAGCAGTGCTCCGGGATCTATCACAGATACGCAGTATTTT CASSAPGSITDTQYF
few TRBD2 TRBJ2-2 TRBV28 TGTGCCAGCAGTTTTACTAGCGGAATGAACACCGGGGAGCTGTTTTTT CASSFTSGMNTGELFF
NA TRBD1 TRBJ1-2 TRBV7-9 TGTGCGGGAGACAGGGATAACTATGGCTACACCTTC CAGDRDNYGYTF
few TRBD1 TRBJ1-3 TRBV7-7 TGTGCCAGCAGCATGGCAGGGGGTAACACCATATATTTT CASSMAGGNTIYF
few NA TRBJ1-1 TRBV28 TGTGCCAGCAGTATAGGGGCTGAAGCTTTCTTT CASSIGAEAFF
NA NA TRBJ1-5 TRBV10-3 TGTGCCATCAGTGAGTCGCACGGAGGAGACAATCAGCCCCAGCATTTT CAISESHGGDNQPQHF
NA TRBD1 TRBJ1-5 TRBV4-3 TGCGCCAGCAGCCAAGATTCGTTTTCCCGGACAGGGGATTTTAGCAATCAGCCCCAGCATTTT CASSQDSFSRTGDFSNQPQHF
few NA TRBJ2-7 TRBV19 TGTGCCAGTAGTTTCTCGATGGGCGTCTACGAGCAGTACTTC CASSFSMGVYEQYF
NA NA TRBJ2-3 TRBV5-1 TGCGCCAGCAGCATAGCCGCAGATACGCAGTATTTT CASSIAADTQYF
few TRBD1 TRBJ2-7 TRBV7-9 TGTGCCAGCAGCTTAGCCGGGACAGGGTCAAACGAGCAGTACTTC CASSLAGTGSNEQYF
NA NA TRBJ1-3 TRBV5-1 TGCGCCAGCAGCCCACAGGGCCGGGGAAACACCATATATTTT CASSPQGRGNTIYF
few NA TRBJ1-1 TRBV5-1 TGCGCCAGCAGCTTTGGTTACAGTTCAATGAACACTGAAGCTTTCTTT CASSFGYSSMNTEAFF
few NA TRBJ2-1 TRBV4-1 TGCGCCAGCAGCGAAGGGAGTAGAGCGATCCACGAGCAGTTCTTC CASSEGSRAIHEQFF
NA TRBD2 TRBJ2-3 TRBV28 TGTGCCAGCAGCCAACTAGCGAGTGGGGTTGGAGATACGCAGTATTTT CASSQLASGVGDTQYF
NA TRBD1 TRBJ2-7 TRBV18 TGTGCCAGCTCACCAGGGGGGACAGGGGCCCACGAGCAGTACTTC CASSPGGTGAHEQYF
NA NA TRBJ2-3 TRBV2 TGTGCCAGCAGTGACCGCCGGGGGACAGATACGCAGTATTTT CASSDRRGTDTQYF
NA TRBD2 TRBJ2-3 TRBV5-4 TGTGCCAGCAGCTCGAAGGGACTAGCTAAGAATACGCAGTATTTT CASSSKGLAKNTQYF